The present entry profiles one T cell receptor beta chain with its context. The data originate from a study of blood T cell repertoires in COVID-19. Study at large: The origin of the acute and convalescent COVID-19 samples was the United States, Italy and Spain.

Some clones are missing from TCRdb's copy, which holds only in-frame ones; the method was immunoSEQ multiplex PCR. This repertoire shows 150,000 or so clones, around 89% found once; its top ten account for around 15%. While infection was still active, Seattle patients were enrolled and then followed longitudinally. V shed 0 bases and J shed 4 bases, with 18 bases lying between them. The CDR3 spans 17 residues. The germline gives CDR1 LGHNT, CDR2 FRNRAP. V and J are TRBV12-5 and TRBJ1-2; tentative D call: TRBD1 (6 bases). The sequence came from a man between 18 and 29 years old with COVID-19, enrolled during active disease. The sequenced sample consisted of peripheral blood. The CDR3 coding sequence is TGTGCTAGTGGTTTGGTACTTGGGCAGGGGAGTATCTATGGCTACACCTTC. Encoded protein: CASGLVLGQGSIYGYTF.